These 17 T cell receptor beta chains were all obtained from the same sample, sequenced in a study of vaccination effects on CD4 cells after COVID-19. Sequenced by immunoSEQ multiplex PCR; TCRdb stores in-frame clones only, minus some. The sample has about 70,000 clones, around 80% seen once. Peptide-pool stimulation followed by sequencing identified expanded antigen-specific CD4+ clonotypes in the ViraFEST assay. The culture ran for roughly ten days before CD4+ T cells were isolated. According to the study, vaccine recipients showed no prior SARS-CoV-2 infection and negative nucleocapsid antibodies. These receptors' targets are unknown. The sequencing here drew on CD4+ T cells from PBMCs cultured with SARS-CoV-2 spike peptides, taken before COVID-19 vaccination. The receptors derive from a human donor who received a COVID-19 vaccine.

V and J are TRBV5-4 and TRBJ2-7, with 9 nucleotides matching TRBD1. The germline V gene has CDR1 SGHNT and CDR2 YYREEE (reference sequence). V trimming: 4 bases; J trimming: 4 bases; junction bases outside the gene matches: 3. The CDR3 is 13 amino acids. The CDR3 is CASSRDRDYEQYV. CDR3 in DNA: TGTGCCAGCAGCCGGGACAGGGATTACGAGCAGTACGTC.

The chain carries TRBV5-1 and TRBJ2-3; TRBD2 aligns across 10 bases. The V gene's germline CDR1 is SGHRS and CDR2 YFSETQ. The CDR3 runs 16 residues. V dropped 0 bases and J dropped 5; count of bases not matched to a gene: 6. The CDR3 DNA follows: TGCGCCAGCAGCTTGGGGTTAGCGGGGGGACTAGATACGCAGTATTTT. It yields the protein CASSLGLAGGLDTQYF. Variable domain in full (rest from reference TRBV5-1 and TRBJ2-3): KAGVTQTPRYLIKTRGQQVTLSCSPISGHRSVSWYQQTPGQGLQFLFEYFSETQRNKGNFPGRFSGRQFSNSRSEMNVSTLELGDSALYLCASSLGLAGGLDTQYFGPGTRLTVL.

V is TRBV21-1 and J is TRBJ2-3; the table's D gene call, TRBD1, was not cross checked with the DNA. TRBV21-1 is labeled a pseudogene. The CDR3 length is 17 residues. The DNA for the CDR3 is TGTGCCAGCAGCCCTCGTAGGGGAAAGGAGCCCCCAGATACGCAGTATTTT. Translation gives CASSPRRGKEPPDTQYF.

CDR3 loop: CASSDKVGGTGELFF. In DNA, the CDR3 is TGTGCCAGCAGTGACAAAGTGGGGGGTACCGGGGAGCTGTTTTTT. The chain carries TRBV2 and TRBJ2-2; maybe TRBD2 (6 bases). The germline V gene has CDR1 SNHLY and CDR2 FYNNEI. This CDR3 comprises 15 residues. The V and J ends lost 3 bases and 5 bases respectively, with 13 bases between them.

The chain recombines TRBV24-1 with TRBJ2-1; D may be TRBD2 (7 bases). Trimming took off 3 bases at V and 4 bases at J, with 24 bases between the two ends. In germline, CDR1 is KGHDR, CDR2 SFDVKD. The CDR3 totals 19 residues. CDR3 in DNA: TGTGCCACCAGTGATCCGAGGGGGGGTCCAGGCTCGAGTTACAATGAGCAGTTCTTC. This codes for CATSDPRGGPGSSYNEQFF.

This clone was found once. J is TRBJ2-4 and V is TRBV4-3, with TRBD1 matching over 8 bases. CDR1 is LGHNA and CDR2 is YSLEER in the germline V gene. V gave up 3 bases and J gave up 0 bases; unmatched junction bases: 4. The CDR3 covers 16 residues. The CDR3 bases are TGCGCCAGCAGCCACATACAGGGGGTAGCCAAAAACATTCAGTACTTC. Encoded protein: CASSHIQGVAKNIQYF.

The rearrangement uses TRBV6-5 and TRBJ1-1, with D unresolved. The germline CDR1 and CDR2 sequences are MNHEY and SVGAGI. V was pared by 2 bases and J by 9 bases, with 19 bases between. The CDR3 is 15 residues long. CDR3 residues: CASSYKNSFRIQAFF. The CDR3 nucleotides read TGTGCCAGCAGTTACAAGAATTCCTTTCGCATACAAGCTTTCTTT.

CDR3 in DNA: TGTGCCAGCAGTTCAGGACTAATCAATCAGCCCCAGCATTTT. Protein sequence: CASSSGLINQPQHF. The chain links TRBV27 to TRBJ1-5; D unclear. The CDR3 has 14 amino acids. V lost 4 bases to trimming and J lost 3 bases, with 10 bases between them. Germline assignment: CDR1 MNHEY and CDR2 SMNVEV (reference sequence).

The chain couples TRBV20-1 to TRBJ1-2; 9 bases align to TRBD1. This CDR3 has 15 amino acids. CDR1 is DFQATT and CDR2 is SNEGSKA in the germline V gene (reference sequence). V dropped 3 bases and J dropped 8; count of bases not matched to a gene: 13. CDR3 region: CSASRGGQGGRGYTF. The CDR3 coding sequence is TGCAGTGCTAGTCGTGGGGGACAGGGAGGTCGAGGCTACACCTTC.

The CDR3 loop is CASSAYSGRETQYF. The DNA of the CDR3 is TGTGCCAGCAGCGCATACTCAGGGCGGGAGACCCAGTACTTC. The chain carries TRBV9 and TRBJ2-5; D perhaps matches TRBD1 (5 bases). With 3 bases removed from V and 5 bases from J, the gap between germline ends came to 14 bases. CDR1 SGDLS and CDR2 YYNGEE come from the germline V gene. There are 14 residues in the CDR3.

The V gene is TRBV24-1, the J gene TRBJ2-1; D may match TRBD1 or TRBD2 (5 bases each). The ends were cut back, 4 bases at V and 7 bases at J, with 19 bases in the middle. The CDR3 has 16 amino acids. CDR1 KGHDR and CDR2 SFDVKD come from the germline V gene. In DNA, the CDR3 is TGTGCCACCAGTGACCATGGGGGTGGGGCGGGTAATGAGCAGTTCTTC. This gives the protein CATSDHGGGAGNEQFF.

The chain couples TRBV10-3 to TRBJ2-7; 7 nucleotides align to TRBD1. Germline CDR1 reads ENHRY; CDR2 reads SYGVKD. The CDR3 spans 14 residues. The trim removed 9 bases at V and 1 base at J, leaving 9 bases unmatched. The chain's CDR3 is CAIAPGGVSYEQYV. Written as DNA, the CDR3 is TGTGCCATTGCTCCAGGGGGTGTGTCCTACGAGCAGTACGTC.

The rearrangement uses TRBV18 and TRBJ1-1, with 8 bases matching TRBD1. V lost 3 bases, J lost 3 bases, and 6 bases stayed unmatched. Per the germline V gene, CDR1 is KGHSH and CDR2 is LQKENI. The CDR3 spans 15 residues. The CDR3 here is CASSPQQGDDTEAFF. Written as DNA, the CDR3 is TGTGCCAGCTCACCCCAACAGGGGGACGACACTGAAGCTTTCTTT.

The chain is built from TRBV6-6 and TRBJ2-1; TRBD2 agrees at 11 bases. Trimming at V came to 6 bases and at J to 2 bases, leaving 6 bases not matched to a gene. Germline lookup yields CDR1 MNHNY and CDR2 SVGAGI (reference sequence). The CDR3 has 16 amino acids. The CDR3: CASRGELAGAYNEQFF. The CDR3 DNA reads TGTGCCAGCAGGGGCGAACTAGCGGGGGCCTACAATGAGCAGTTCTTC.

The rearrangement links TRBV27 to TRBJ1-2; 7 nucleotides agree with TRBD1. The CDR3 runs 15 residues. Germline V gene lookup returns CDR1 MNHEY and CDR2 SMNVEV (reference sequence). The V and J ends lost 4 bases and 5 bases, in that order; junction bases with no gene match: 10. The DNA of the CDR3 is TGTGCCAGCAGTTCACAGGGGAGGGGGGTTTATGGCTACACCTTC. This gives the protein CASSSQGRGVYGYTF.

The chain uses TRBV12-3 or TRBV12-4 and TRBJ2-5, with D maybe TRBD2 (6 bases). This CDR3 has 13 amino acids. Trimming stripped 6 bases from V and 5 bases from J, with 13 bases between. In nucleotides, the CDR3 is TGTGCCAGCAGGCCCCGGGAGATGGAGACCCAGTACTTC. Translating it yields CASRPREMETQYF.

The chain carries TRBV11-2 and TRBJ2-3, with 10 positions matching TRBD2. This CDR3 is built from 17 residues. V lost 3 bases and J lost 0; bases outside the gene matches: 6. Looked up from germline, CDR1 is SGHAT and CDR2 is FQNNGV. The CDR3 here is CASSFRVAGGSTDTQYF. In DNA form, the CDR3 reads TGTGCCAGCAGCTTTCGAGTAGCGGGGGGTAGCACAGATACGCAGTATTTT.